Presented here are 30 T cell receptor beta chains from one specimen sequenced in a study of T cell responses to AZD1222 COVID-19 vaccine. Produced via immunoSEQ multiplex PCR; TCRdb's table is partial and in-frame only. Among 100,000 to 150,000 clones listed, more than 80% were seen once. This sample comprised peripheral blood, obtained on day 0 of AZD1222 vaccination. These receptor sequences come from an adult in good health.

This clone was recorded a few times. J is TRBJ1-2 and V is TRBV3-1 (or the pseudogene TRBV3-2); D is ambiguous. The CDR3 consists of 13 residues. V lost 0 bases and J lost 4, with 6 bases in between. The V gene's germline CDR1 is LGHDT and CDR2 YNNKEL (reference sequence). The CDR3 here is CASSQDTFYGYTF. CDR3 DNA: TGTGCCAGCAGCCAAGACACTTTCTATGGCTACACCTTC.

This clone has only one observation. The gene calls are TRBV5-1 and TRBJ1-1; D uncertain. Per germline, CDR1 SGHRS and CDR2 YFSETQ. The CDR3 has 15 residues. Trimming stripped 5 bases from V and 5 bases from J, with 19 bases between. This CDR3 reads CASSSVVGPLTEAFF. DNA for the CDR3: TGCGCCAGCAGTTCGGTGGTTGGGCCCCTGACTGAAGCTTTCTTT. Full variable domain (rest looked up from reference TRBV5-1 and TRBJ1-1): KAGVTQTPRYLIKTRGQQVTLSCSPISGHRSVSWYQQTPGQGLQFLFEYFSETQRNKGNFPGRFSGRQFSNSRSEMNVSTLELGDSALYLCASSSVVGPLTEAFFGQGTRLTVV.

This clone appeared a single time. The J gene is TRBJ1-2, the V gene TRBV9; D call uncertain. The V gene's germline CDR1 is SGDLS and CDR2 YYNGEE. There are 16 residues in the CDR3. With 0 bases removed from V and 8 bases from J, the gap between germline ends came to 20 bases. For the CDR3, the DNA is TGTGCCAGCAGCGTAGATGGAGCGGACCCGAGAGGGGGCTACACCTTC. This sequence encodes CASSVDGADPRGGYTF.

The chain combines TRBV5-1 with TRBJ1-1; 7 positions match TRBD1. The CDR3 contains 14 residues. Germline CDR1 reads SGHRS; CDR2 reads YFSETQ. The V and J ends lost 3 bases and 3 bases, in that order; junction bases with no gene match: 5. The CDR3 DNA reads as TGCGCCAGCAGCTCGTACACAGGGGACACTGAAGCTTTCTTT. This encodes CASSSYTGDTEAFF.

The CDR3: CAWSVEPGQPQHF. The CDR3 DNA reads as TGTGCCTGGAGTGTTGAGCCGGGCCAGCCCCAGCATTTT. The chain links TRBV30 to TRBJ1-5; D not certain. This CDR3 comprises 13 residues. The germline gives CDR1 GTSNPN, CDR2 SVGIG (reference sequence). V lost 0 bases and J lost 7, with 10 bases in between.

The chain has TRBV6-5 and TRBJ2-7; the match to TRBD2 covers 7 bases. This CDR3 is built from 14 residues. With V trimmed by 7 bases and J by 2 bases, 8 bases remained unmatched. Germline lookup yields CDR1 MNHEY and CDR2 SVGAGI. CDR3 sequence (DNA): TGTGCCAGCACCCCGGGGGGATTCCCCTACGAGCAGTACTTC. Translated, it gives CASTPGGFPYEQYF.

The chain couples TRBV27 to TRBJ2-3; no clear D gene. This CDR3 spans 13 amino acids. V was clipped by 4 bases and J by 0 bases, with 5 bases between them. Per germline, CDR1 MNHEY and CDR2 SMNVEV (reference sequence). CDR3 DNA sequence: TGTGCCAGCAGTTCCCAAAGCACAGATACGCAGTATTTT. Residues: CASSSQSTDTQYF.

The count of this clone is one. The chain is built from TRBV24-1 and TRBJ1-2; D ambiguous. The germline gives CDR1 KGHDR, CDR2 SFDVKD. The CDR3 covers 12 residues. Trimming took 8 bases from V and 2 from J, leaving 8 bases between them. As DNA, the CDR3 is TGTGCCACCATGGACGAAAACTATGGCTACACCTTC. Protein: CATMDENYGYTF.

The gene calls are TRBV7-9 and TRBJ2-1; 8 positions match TRBD2. With V trimmed by 1 base and J by 0 bases, 11 bases remained unmatched. The CDR3 sequence is 19 residues long. Germline V gene sequence: CDR1 SEHNR, CDR2 FQNEAQ (reference sequence). The CDR3 protein is CASSLEQGSGIYSYNEQFF. CDR3 coding DNA: TGTGCCAGCAGCTTAGAACAGGGTAGCGGGATTTACTCCTACAATGAGCAGTTCTTC.

This sequence joins TRBV7-2 and TRBJ2-5, with 7 bases that match TRBD2. This CDR3 comprises 15 residues. The germline V gene encodes CDR1 SGHTA and CDR2 FQGNSA. V was pared by 3 bases and J by 1 base, with 5 bases of the junction left unmatched. This CDR3 is CASSFLQRGQETQYF. The CDR3 coding sequence is TGTGCCAGCAGCTTTTTACAGCGGGGCCAAGAGACCCAGTACTTC.

Written as DNA, the CDR3 is TGCGCCAGCAGCTTCGAGACAGGGGGAGGCTACACCTTC. This gives the protein CASSFETGGGYTF. This sequence joins TRBV5-1 and TRBJ1-2; TRBD1 matches at 9 bases. Germline V CDR1 and CDR2: SGHRS, YFSETQ. J gave up 8 bases and V 2 bases, and 4 bases lay outside the gene matches. This CDR3 has 13 amino acids.

This rearrangement joins TRBV9 to TRBJ2-1; tentative D call: TRBD1 (6 bases). Per germline, CDR1 SGDLS and CDR2 YYNGEE. The V and J ends lost 3 bases and 2 bases respectively, with 9 bases between them. This CDR3 region has 14 residues. CDR3 nucleotide sequence: TGTGCCAGCAGCGCAGGGGAAGCCTACAATGAGCAGTTCTTC. Its translation is CASSAGEAYNEQFF.

This chain joins TRBV19 and TRBJ2-1; D not resolved. CDR3 length: 13 amino acids. Germline loops: CDR1 LNHDA, CDR2 SQIVND (reference sequence). V was clipped by 4 bases and J by 5 bases, with 9 bases between them. In nucleotides, the CDR3 is TGTGCCAGTAGTAGGTTTCAGGACAATGAGCAGTTCTTC. This gives the protein CASSRFQDNEQFF.

The CDR3 protein is CASRRTGDTGELFF. The CDR3 coding sequence is TGTGCCAGCAGACGGACAGGGGACACCGGGGAGCTGTTTTTT. The chain is built from TRBV6-5 and TRBJ2-2; 9 positions agree with TRBD1. The germline V gene has CDR1 MNHEY and CDR2 SVGAGI. J gave up 3 bases and V 6 bases, and 2 bases lay outside the gene matches. The CDR3 is 14 residues long.

V usage is TRBV24-1 and J usage is TRBJ2-5; the D gene could be TRBD1 or TRBD2 (5 bases each). The V end lost 4 bases, the J end lost 1 base, and 12 bases lay between the germline ends. Germline V gene data show CDR1 as KGHDR and CDR2 as SFDVKD. There are 15 residues in the CDR3. CDR3 residues: CATSDLGTVQETQYF. CDR3 nucleotides: TGTGCCACCAGTGACCTGGGGACGGTCCAAGAGACCCAGTACTTC.

The genes are TRBV9 and TRBJ1-1; 7 bases map to TRBD1. The CDR3 length is 14 residues. CDR1 and CDR2 (germline): SGDLS, YYNGEE. The V and J ends lost 3 bases and 6 bases, in that order; junction bases with no gene match: 8. The CDR3 spells CASSGRQGSAEAFF. The CDR3 DNA sequence: TGTGCCAGCAGCGGAAGACAGGGAAGCGCTGAAGCTTTCTTT.

CDR3 nucleotides: TGTGCCAGCAGTGAATTTAGCCGACGGGGCTACACCTTC. This encodes CASSEFSRRGYTF. The chain combines TRBV6-1 with TRBJ1-2; the D is unclear. V was cut by 2 bases and J by 8 bases, with 12 bases left in between. Germline CDR1 MNHNS, CDR2 SASEGT. The length of the CDR3 is 13 residues.

The rearrangement joins TRBV29-1 to TRBJ1-5; 8 bases fit TRBD1. Germline-derived CDR1 and CDR2 are SQVTM and ANQGSEA. CDR3 length: 13 residues. After removal of 6 bases from V and 4 bases from J, the junction contained 5 bases not matched to a gene. The CDR3 DNA reads as TGCAGCGTACAACAGGGGGGGAATCAGCCCCAGCATTTT. Translation gives CSVQQGGNQPQHF.

This clone was observed once. V gene TRBV9 combines with J gene TRBJ2-1; D is perhaps TRBD1 (7 bases). This CDR3 has 15 residues. Germline values: CDR1 SGDLS, CDR2 YYNGEE. Trimming took 0 bases from V and 4 from J, leaving 11 bases between them. The CDR3 sequence is CASSVDGGQYNEQFF. DNA of the CDR3: TGTGCCAGCAGCGTAGACGGGGGACAGTACAATGAGCAGTTCTTC. The whole variable domain, filled in from reference TRBV9 and TRBJ2-1, reads DSGVTQTPKHLITATGQRVTLRCSPRSGDLSVYWYQQSLDQGLQFLIQYYNGEERAKGNILERFSAQQFPDLHSELNLSSLELGDSALYFCASSVDGGQYNEQFFGPGTRLTVL.

There are a few counts of this clone. The chain is built from TRBV30 and TRBJ1-2, with 11 bases identical to TRBD1. The germline V gene encodes CDR1 GTSNPN and CDR2 SVGIG (reference sequence). The CDR3 is made up of 12 amino acids. The V and J ends lost 3 bases and 7 bases, in that order; junction bases with no gene match: 1. CDR3 amino acids: CAWRGQGGGYTF. Here the CDR3 DNA reads TGTGCCTGGAGGGGACAGGGGGGTGGCTACACCTTC.

CDR3 sequence reads: CASSRLAGARVRGEQYF. The CDR3 DNA is TGTGCCAGCAGCCGCCTGGCAGGGGCCCGGGTCCGTGGGGAGCAGTACTTC. The chain couples TRBV3-1 (or the pseudogene TRBV3-2) to TRBJ2-7; possible D gene TRBD1, 6 bases. V was cut by 4 bases and J by 7 bases, with 26 bases left in between. This CDR3 region has 17 residues. Per germline, CDR1 LGHDT and CDR2 YNNKEL (reference sequence).

V is TRBV7-3 and J is TRBJ2-1; TRBD2 is a possible D gene (5 bases). The CDR3 contains 12 residues. Germline CDR1 is SGHTA and CDR2 is FQGTGA. V was pared by 5 bases and J by 8 bases, with 10 bases between. The CDR3 DNA follows: TGTGCCAGCAGCCCTGACGGGGATGAGCAGTTCTTC. It translates to CASSPDGDEQFF.

This clone appeared a single time. The chain employs TRBV7-2 and TRBJ1-5; D unresolved. Germline CDR1 and CDR2: SGHTA and FQGNSA. The CDR3 runs 15 residues. V dropped 5 bases and J dropped 0 bases, with 11 bases sitting between them. CDR3 region: CASSLVSYSNQPQHF. The CDR3 nucleotides are TGTGCCAGCAGCCTTGTCTCTTATAGCAATCAGCCCCAGCATTTT.

V is TRBV28 and J is TRBJ1-3; D remains ambiguous. Trimming took off 3 bases at V and 5 bases at J, with 8 bases between the two ends. CDR1 and CDR2 from the germline V gene are MDHEN and SYDVKM. This CDR3 region has 13 residues. In DNA, the CDR3 is TGTGCCAGCAGTTTCCCCGGCCGAAACACCATATATTTT. Its protein is CASSFPGRNTIYF.

The chain carries TRBV10-3 and TRBJ1-2, with 7 bases fitting TRBD1. The length of the CDR3 is 15 residues. V lost 7 bases and J lost 6; bases outside the gene matches: 14. Germline values: CDR1 ENHRY, CDR2 SYGVKD. Written as DNA, the CDR3 is TGTGCCATCACCCACTCAGGGGGAGAGGGTGATGGCTACACCTTC. Translation: CAITHSGGEGDGYTF.

This chain joins TRBV5-1 and TRBJ1-1; D might be TRBD1 (6 bases). Per the germline V gene, CDR1 is SGHRS and CDR2 is YFSETQ. V was clipped by 4 bases and J by 7 bases, with 14 bases between them. CDR3 size: 13 residues. The CDR3 DNA follows: TGCGCCAGCAGCGCCCGGACAGTTTTTGAAGCTTTCTTT. Translating gives CASSARTVFEAFF. The entire variable domain, with the rest obtained from reference TRBV5-1 and TRBJ1-1, is as follows: KAGVTQTPRYLIKTRGQQVTLSCSPISGHRSVSWYQQTPGQGLQFLFEYFSETQRNKGNFPGRFSGRQFSNSRSEMNVSTLELGDSALYLCASSARTVFEAFFGQGTRLTVV.

This clone appeared a few times. The chain uses TRBV28 and TRBJ2-2, with D unresolved. Germline V CDR1 and CDR2: MDHEN, SYDVKM. This CDR3 has 18 amino acids. V was trimmed by 4 bases and J by 3 bases, leaving 21 bases between them. CDR3 sequence reads: CASSSLRLRQRHTGELFF. In DNA form, the CDR3 reads TGTGCCAGCAGTTCTCTACGTCTGCGGCAGAGACACACCGGGGAGCTGTTTTTT. The full variable domain, with the rest looked up from reference TRBV28 and TRBJ2-2, is DVKVTQSSRYLVKRTGEKVFLECVQDMDHENMFWYRQDPGLGLRLIYFSYDVKMKEKGDIPEGYSVSREKKERFSLILESASTNQTSMYLCASSSLRLRQRHTGELFFGEGSRLTVL.

This rearrangement joins TRBV11-2 to TRBJ2-3; perhaps TRBD2 as D (7 bases). The CDR3 runs to 15 residues. The germline gives CDR1 SGHAT, CDR2 FQNNGV. V was trimmed by 5 bases and J by 3 bases, leaving 15 bases between them. The CDR3 DNA reads as TGTGCCAGCAGCCTAAGAGGGGGGGCAACAGATACGCAGTATTTT. This sequence encodes CASSLRGGATDTQYF. The entire variable domain, with the rest obtained from reference TRBV11-2 and TRBJ2-3, is as follows: EAGVAQSPRYKIIEKRQSVAFWCNPISGHATLYWYQQILGQGPKLLIQFQNNGVVDDSQLPKDRFSAERLKGVDSTLKIQPAKLEDSAVYLCASSLRGGATDTQYFGPGTRLTVL.

This chain links TRBV7-9 with TRBJ1-1, with 11 bases lining up with TRBD1. After removal of 8 bases from V and 5 bases from J, the junction contained 7 bases not matched to a gene. Germline loops: CDR1 SEHNR, CDR2 FQNEAQ (reference sequence). This CDR3 spans 14 amino acids. The CDR3 reads CASGQGQGATEAFF. The DNA of the CDR3 is TGTGCCAGCGGACAAGGACAGGGGGCAACTGAAGCTTTCTTT.

For this clone: The sample carries other DNA sequences with the same CDR3. The chain couples TRBV18 to TRBJ2-7; D is unresolved. The CDR3 has 11 amino acids. Germline V gene data show CDR1 as KGHSH and CDR2 as LQKENI. Trimming left V 6 bases short and J 4 bases short, with 7 bases between. This chain's CDR3 is CASSTGYEQYF. The CDR3 bases are TGTGCCAGCTCCACCGGGTACGAGCAGTACTTC.